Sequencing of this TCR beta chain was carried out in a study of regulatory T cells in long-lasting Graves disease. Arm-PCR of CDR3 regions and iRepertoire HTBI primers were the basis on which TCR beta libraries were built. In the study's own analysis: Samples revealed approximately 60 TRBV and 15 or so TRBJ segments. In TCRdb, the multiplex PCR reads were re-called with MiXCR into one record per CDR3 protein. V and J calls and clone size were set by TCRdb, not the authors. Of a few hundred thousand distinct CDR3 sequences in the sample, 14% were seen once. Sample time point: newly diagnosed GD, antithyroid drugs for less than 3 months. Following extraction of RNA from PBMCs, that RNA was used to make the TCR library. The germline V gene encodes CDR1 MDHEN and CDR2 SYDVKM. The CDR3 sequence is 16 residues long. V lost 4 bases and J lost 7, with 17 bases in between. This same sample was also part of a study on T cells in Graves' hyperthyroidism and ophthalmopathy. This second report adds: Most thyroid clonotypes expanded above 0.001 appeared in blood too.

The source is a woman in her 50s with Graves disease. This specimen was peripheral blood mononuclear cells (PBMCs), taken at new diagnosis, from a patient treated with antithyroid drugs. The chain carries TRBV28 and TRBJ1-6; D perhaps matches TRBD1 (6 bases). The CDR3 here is CASSSQGSGWNSPLHF. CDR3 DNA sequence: TGTGCCAGCAGTTCCCAGGGGTCCGGGTGGAATTCACCCCTCCACTTT.